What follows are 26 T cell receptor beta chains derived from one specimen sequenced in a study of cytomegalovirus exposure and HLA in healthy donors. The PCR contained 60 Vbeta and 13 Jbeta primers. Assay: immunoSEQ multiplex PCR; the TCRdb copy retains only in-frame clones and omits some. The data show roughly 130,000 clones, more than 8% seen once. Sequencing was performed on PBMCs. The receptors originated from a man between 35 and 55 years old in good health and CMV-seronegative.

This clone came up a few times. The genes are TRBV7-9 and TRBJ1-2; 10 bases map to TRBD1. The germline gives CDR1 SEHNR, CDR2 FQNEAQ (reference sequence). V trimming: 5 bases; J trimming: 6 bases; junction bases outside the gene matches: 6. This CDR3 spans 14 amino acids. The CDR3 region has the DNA TGTGCCAGCAGCCGAGGGACAGGGGAGGATGGCTACACCTTC. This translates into CASSRGTGEDGYTF. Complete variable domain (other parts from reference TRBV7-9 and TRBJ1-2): DTGVSQNPRHKITKRGQNVTFRCDPISEHNRLYWYRQTLGQGPEFLTYFQNEAQLEKSRLLSDRFSAERPKGSFSTLEIQRTEQGDSAMYLCASSRGTGEDGYTFGSGTRLTVV.

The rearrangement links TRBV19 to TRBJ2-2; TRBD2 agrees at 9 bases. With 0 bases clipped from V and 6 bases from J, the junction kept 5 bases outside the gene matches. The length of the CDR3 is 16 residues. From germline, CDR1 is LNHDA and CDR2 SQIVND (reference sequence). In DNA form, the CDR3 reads TGTGCCAGTAGTATAGAGGGCGGGGGGGCCGCCGGGGAGCTGTTTTTT. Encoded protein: CASSIEGGGAAGELFF.

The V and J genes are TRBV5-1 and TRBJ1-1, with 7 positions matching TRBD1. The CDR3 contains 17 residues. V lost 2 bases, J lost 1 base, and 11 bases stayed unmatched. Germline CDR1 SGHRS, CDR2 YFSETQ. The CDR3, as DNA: TGCGCCAGCAGCTTTCTAACAATAGACAGGGAGAACACTGAAGCTTTCTTT. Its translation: CASSFLTIDRENTEAFF.

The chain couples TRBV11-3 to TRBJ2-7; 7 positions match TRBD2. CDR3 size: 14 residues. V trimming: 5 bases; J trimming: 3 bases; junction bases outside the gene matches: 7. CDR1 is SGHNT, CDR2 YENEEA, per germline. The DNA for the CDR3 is TGTGCCAGCAGCCCAAGCGGGGATCACTACGAGCAGTACTTC. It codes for CASSPSGDHYEQYF.

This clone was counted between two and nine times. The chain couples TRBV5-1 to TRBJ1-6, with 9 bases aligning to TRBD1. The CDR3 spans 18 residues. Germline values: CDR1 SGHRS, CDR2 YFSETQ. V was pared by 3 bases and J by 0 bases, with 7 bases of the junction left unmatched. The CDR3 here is CASSSSWDRVSYNSPLHF. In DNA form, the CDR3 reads TGCGCCAGCAGCTCGTCTTGGGACAGGGTCTCCTATAATTCACCCCTCCACTTT.

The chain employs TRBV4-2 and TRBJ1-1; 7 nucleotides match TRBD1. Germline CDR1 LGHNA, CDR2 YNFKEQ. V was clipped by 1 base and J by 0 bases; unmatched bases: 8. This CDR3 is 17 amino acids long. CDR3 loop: CASSQAVGTAMNTEAFF. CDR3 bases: TGTGCCAGCAGCCAAGCCGTGGGGACAGCAATGAACACTGAAGCTTTCTTT.

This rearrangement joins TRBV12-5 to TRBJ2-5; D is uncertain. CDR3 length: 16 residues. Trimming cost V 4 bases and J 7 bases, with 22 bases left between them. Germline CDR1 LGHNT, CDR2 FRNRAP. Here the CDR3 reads CASGWVGQDRMGTQYF. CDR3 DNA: TGTGCTAGTGGTTGGGTGGGCCAGGATCGGATGGGGACCCAGTACTTC.

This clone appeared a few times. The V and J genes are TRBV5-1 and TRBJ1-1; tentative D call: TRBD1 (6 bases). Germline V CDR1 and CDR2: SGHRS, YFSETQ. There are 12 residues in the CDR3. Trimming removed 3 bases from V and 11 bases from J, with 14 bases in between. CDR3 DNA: TGCGCCAGCAGCTCCCAGGGGAGAGTGGCTTTCTTT. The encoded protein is CASSSQGRVAFF.

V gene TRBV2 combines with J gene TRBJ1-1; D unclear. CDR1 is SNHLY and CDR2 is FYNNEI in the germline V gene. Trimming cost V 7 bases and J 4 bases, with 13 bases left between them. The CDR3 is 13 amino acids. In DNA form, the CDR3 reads TGTGCCAGCAAGTACGGGGATCCCACTGAAGCTTTCTTT. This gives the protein CASKYGDPTEAFF.

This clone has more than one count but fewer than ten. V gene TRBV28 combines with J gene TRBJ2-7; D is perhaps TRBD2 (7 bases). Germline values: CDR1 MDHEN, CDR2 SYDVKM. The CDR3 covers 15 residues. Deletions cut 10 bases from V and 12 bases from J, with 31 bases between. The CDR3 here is CATRRGGPPTSSLYF. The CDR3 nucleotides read TGTGCCACCCGGAGGGGGGGCCCTCCTACGAGCAGTTTGTACTTC.

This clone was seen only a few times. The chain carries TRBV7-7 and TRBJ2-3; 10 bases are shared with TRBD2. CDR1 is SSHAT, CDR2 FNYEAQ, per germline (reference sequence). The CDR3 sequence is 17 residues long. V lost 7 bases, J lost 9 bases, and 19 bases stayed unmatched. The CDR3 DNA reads TGTGCCAGCAACCCGGGGGGGCTAGCGGGGGTCGGGAAGACGCAGTATTTT. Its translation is CASNPGGLAGVGKTQYF.

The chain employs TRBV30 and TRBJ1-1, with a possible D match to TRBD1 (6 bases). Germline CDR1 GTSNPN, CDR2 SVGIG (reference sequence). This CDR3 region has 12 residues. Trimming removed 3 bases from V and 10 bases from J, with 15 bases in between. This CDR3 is CAWSRDTEAAFF. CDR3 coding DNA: TGTGCCTGGAGCAGGGACACTGAGGCAGCTTTCTTT.

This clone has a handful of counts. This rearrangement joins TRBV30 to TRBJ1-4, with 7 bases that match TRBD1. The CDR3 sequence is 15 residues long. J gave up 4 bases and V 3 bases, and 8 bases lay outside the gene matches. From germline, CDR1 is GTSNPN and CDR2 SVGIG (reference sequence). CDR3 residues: CAWREGQSFNEKLFF. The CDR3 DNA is TGTGCCTGGAGAGAGGGACAGTCTTTTAATGAAAAACTGTTTTTT. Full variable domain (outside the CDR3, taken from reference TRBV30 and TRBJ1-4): SQTIHQWPATLVQPVGSPLSLECTVEGTSNPNLYWYRQAAGRGLQLLFYSVGIGQISSEVPQNLSASRPQDRQFILSSKKLLLSDSGFYLCAWREGQSFNEKLFFGSGTQLSVL.

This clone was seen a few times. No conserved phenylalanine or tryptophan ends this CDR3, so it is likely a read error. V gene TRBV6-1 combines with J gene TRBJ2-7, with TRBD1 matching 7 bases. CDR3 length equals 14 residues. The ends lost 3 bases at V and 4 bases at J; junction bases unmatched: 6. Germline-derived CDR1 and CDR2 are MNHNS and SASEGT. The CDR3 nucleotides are TGTGCCAGCAGTGAGGGGGACAGCTCATACGAGCAGTACTTA. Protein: CASSEGDSSYEQYL.

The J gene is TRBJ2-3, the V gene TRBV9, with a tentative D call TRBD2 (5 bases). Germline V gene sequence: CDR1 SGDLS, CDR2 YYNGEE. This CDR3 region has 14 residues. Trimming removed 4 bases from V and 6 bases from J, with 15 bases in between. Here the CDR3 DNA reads TGTGCCAGCAGCACTGGAGGTTACGGGGATACGCAGTATTTT. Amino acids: CASSTGGYGDTQYF.

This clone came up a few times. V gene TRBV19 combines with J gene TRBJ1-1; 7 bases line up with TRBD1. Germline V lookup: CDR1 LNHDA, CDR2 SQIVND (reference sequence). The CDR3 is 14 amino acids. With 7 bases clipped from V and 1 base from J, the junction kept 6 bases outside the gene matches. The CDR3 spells CASTPGGRNTEAFF. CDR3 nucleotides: TGTGCCAGTACCCCAGGGGGACGGAACACTGAAGCTTTCTTT.

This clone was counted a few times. The CDR3 bases are TGCGCCAGCAGGACTAAACTAGCGGGGAACACCGGGGAGCTGTTTTTT. It specifies CASRTKLAGNTGELFF. J is TRBJ2-2 and V is TRBV5-1, with 9 bases fitting TRBD2. CDR1 is SGHRS and CDR2 is YFSETQ in the germline V gene. This CDR3 is 16 amino acids long. J was trimmed by 1 base and V by 5 bases; bases with no gene match: 6.

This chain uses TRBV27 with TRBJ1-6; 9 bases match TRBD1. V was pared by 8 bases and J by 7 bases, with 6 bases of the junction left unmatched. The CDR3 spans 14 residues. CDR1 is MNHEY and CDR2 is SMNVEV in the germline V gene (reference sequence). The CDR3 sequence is CASGNRGRNSPLHF. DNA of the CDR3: TGTGCCAGCGGCAACAGGGGGCGAAATTCACCCCTCCACTTT.

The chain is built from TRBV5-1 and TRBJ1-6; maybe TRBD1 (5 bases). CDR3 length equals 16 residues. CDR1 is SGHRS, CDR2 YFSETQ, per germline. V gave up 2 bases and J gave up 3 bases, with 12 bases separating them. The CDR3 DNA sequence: TGCGCCAGCAGCTTAGGCCAGGGCAACTATAATTCACCCCTCCACTTT. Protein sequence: CASSLGQGNYNSPLHF.

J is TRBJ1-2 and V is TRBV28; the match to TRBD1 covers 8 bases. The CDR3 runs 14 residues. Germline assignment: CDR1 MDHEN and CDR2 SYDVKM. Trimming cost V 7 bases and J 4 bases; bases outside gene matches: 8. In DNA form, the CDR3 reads TGTGCCAGCAACCCTACAGGGGGAAGCTATGGCTACACCTTC. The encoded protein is CASNPTGGSYGYTF.

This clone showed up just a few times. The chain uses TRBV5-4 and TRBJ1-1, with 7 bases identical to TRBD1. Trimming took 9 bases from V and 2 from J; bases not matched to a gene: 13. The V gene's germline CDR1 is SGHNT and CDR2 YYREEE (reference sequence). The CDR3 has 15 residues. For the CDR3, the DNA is TGTGCCACCCGGGCCGGAGGGGGCGCAAACACTGAAGCTTTCTTT. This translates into CATRAGGGANTEAFF.

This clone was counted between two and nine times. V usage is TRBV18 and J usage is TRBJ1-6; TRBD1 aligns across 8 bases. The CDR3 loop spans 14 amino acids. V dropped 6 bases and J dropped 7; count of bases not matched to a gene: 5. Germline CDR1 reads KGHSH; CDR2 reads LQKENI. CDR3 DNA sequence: TGTGCCAGCTCCCCCGGACAGGGAAATTCACCCCTCCACTTT. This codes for CASSPGQGNSPLHF.

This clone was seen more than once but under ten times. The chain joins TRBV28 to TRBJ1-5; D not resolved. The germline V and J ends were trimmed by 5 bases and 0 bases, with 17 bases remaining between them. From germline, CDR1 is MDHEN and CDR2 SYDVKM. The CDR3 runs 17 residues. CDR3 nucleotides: TGTGCCAGCAGTACGCCTCGGGGAATACATAGCAATCAGCCCCAGCATTTT. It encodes CASSTPRGIHSNQPQHF.

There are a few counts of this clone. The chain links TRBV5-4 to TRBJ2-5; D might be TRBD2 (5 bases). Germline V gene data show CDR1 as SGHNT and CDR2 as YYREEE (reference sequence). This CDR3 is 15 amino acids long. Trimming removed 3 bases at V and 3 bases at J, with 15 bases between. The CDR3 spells CASSSLGSMKETQYF. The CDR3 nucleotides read TGTGCCAGCAGCTCCCTAGGGAGTATGAAAGAGACCCAGTACTTC.

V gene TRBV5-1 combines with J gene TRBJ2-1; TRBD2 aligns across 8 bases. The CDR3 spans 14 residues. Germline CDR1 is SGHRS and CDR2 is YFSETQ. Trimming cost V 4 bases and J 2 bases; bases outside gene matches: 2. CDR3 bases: TGCGCCAGCAGCGGGGGACTAGCCTACAATGAGCAGTTCTTC. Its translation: CASSGGLAYNEQFF.

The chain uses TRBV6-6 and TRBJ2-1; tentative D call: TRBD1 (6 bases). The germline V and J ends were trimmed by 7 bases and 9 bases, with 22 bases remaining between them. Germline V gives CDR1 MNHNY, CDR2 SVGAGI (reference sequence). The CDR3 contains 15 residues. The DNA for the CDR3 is TGTGCCAGCACCAACGGCCCGGACAGTCTTGGTGAGCAGTTCTTC. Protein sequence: CASTNGPDSLGEQFF.